This entry lists 22 T cell receptor beta chains sequenced from one sample in a study of blood T cell repertoires in COVID-19. Some clones are missing from TCRdb's copy, which holds only in-frame ones; the method was immunoSEQ multiplex PCR. Among some 220,000 clones listed, less than 85% were seen once. Material for sequencing was peripheral blood. These TCRs come from a woman between 65 and 79 years old with acute or convalescent COVID-19.

The chain employs TRBV24-1 and TRBJ2-1; 7 bases are a match to TRBD2. The CDR3 length is 18 residues. Trimming took 5 bases from V and 7 from J; bases not matched to a gene: 19. CDR1 is KGHDR and CDR2 is SFDVKD in the germline V gene. The CDR3 loop reads CATSGASGTFLISNEQFF. The CDR3 coding sequence is TGTGCCACCAGTGGGGCAAGCGGGACCTTTCTTATCTCGAATGAGCAGTTCTTC.

The chain recombines TRBV7-9 with TRBJ1-1; tentative D call: TRBD1 (5 bases). Germline-derived CDR1 and CDR2 are SEHNR and FQNEAQ (reference sequence). CDR3 length: 12 residues. V shed 2 bases and J shed 9 bases, with 10 bases lying between them. The CDR3 region is CASSLQTVQAFF. Written as DNA, the CDR3 is TGTGCCAGCAGCTTACAGACAGTCCAAGCTTTCTTT.

This chain links TRBV7-2 with TRBJ1-1, with D perhaps TRBD1 (6 bases). Germline V lookup: CDR1 SGHTA, CDR2 FQGNSA. The V end was cut by 6 bases, the J end by 8 bases, with 19 bases between. The CDR3 runs 14 residues. Written as DNA, the CDR3 is TGTGCCAGCAGGACAGACAGGTATCGTGACGAAGCTTTCTTT. It is translated as CASRTDRYRDEAFF.

In its sample, this clone was seen many times. This chain joins TRBV7-3 and TRBJ2-3; D gene ambiguous. The CDR3 consists of 15 residues. Germline V gives CDR1 SGHTA, CDR2 FQGTGA. Between the trimmed V and J ends, which lost 5 bases and 6 bases, there was a span of 18 bases. This CDR3 is CASSVTRVVSDTQYF. Written as DNA, the CDR3 is TGTGCCAGCAGCGTGACCCGGGTTGTGAGTGATACGCAGTATTTT.

The chain carries TRBV6-5 and TRBJ2-1; weak D call: TRBD2 (7 bases). CDR3 length equals 15 residues. From germline, CDR1 is MNHEY and CDR2 SVGAGI. V was shortened by 3 bases and J by 5 bases, with 14 bases between the two germline ends. The CDR3 DNA is TGTGCCAGCAGTTATAGGGGGGGGACCCACAATGAGCAGTTCTTC. Protein: CASSYRGGTHNEQFF.

J is TRBJ1-1 and V is TRBV7-9; no firm D call. In germline, CDR1 is SEHNR, CDR2 FQNEAQ (reference sequence). V gave up 4 bases and J gave up 0 bases, with 9 bases separating them. The CDR3 covers 14 residues. CDR3 DNA sequence: TGTGCCAGCAGCTCCGGACTGATGAACACTGAAGCTTTCTTT. Translating it yields CASSSGLMNTEAFF.

The chain employs TRBV14 and TRBJ2-1, with 10 bases fitting TRBD1. Germline V lookup: CDR1 SGHDN, CDR2 FVKESK. V lost 5 bases and J lost 6; bases outside the gene matches: 10. The CDR3 has 16 amino acids. This CDR3 is CASSSRRQGAFNEQFF. For the CDR3, the DNA is TGTGCCAGCAGCTCGCGCAGACAGGGGGCCTTCAATGAGCAGTTCTTC.

The chain carries TRBV27 and TRBJ2-7, with unresolved D. The length of the CDR3 is 13 residues. Trimming pared 2 bases from V and 5 bases from J, leaving 10 bases between. Looked up from germline, CDR1 is MNHEY and CDR2 is SMNVEV (reference sequence). The CDR3 DNA sequence: TGTGCCAGCAGTTTAACCCGACTTGACGAGCAGTACTTC. It encodes CASSLTRLDEQYF.

The chain recombines TRBV28 with TRBJ1-5; a weak D match, TRBD1 (6 bases). Trimming removed 6 bases from V and 7 bases from J, with 16 bases in between. Looked up from germline, CDR1 is MDHEN and CDR2 is SYDVKM. The CDR3 has 14 amino acids. Written as DNA, the CDR3 is TGTGCCAGCAGCCCCGGAGGGGGGGGACAGCCCCAGCATTTT. It codes for CASSPGGGGQPQHF.

This clone was seen ten or more times. V gene TRBV7-9 combines with J gene TRBJ2-6, with D tentatively TRBD1 (6 bases). This CDR3 spans 15 amino acids. The V gene's germline CDR1 is SEHNR and CDR2 FQNEAQ (reference sequence). Trimming removed 1 base from V and 2 bases from J, with 6 bases in between. The chain's CDR3 is CASSLEGAGANVLTF. The CDR3 nucleotides are TGTGCCAGCAGCTTAGAGGGGGCTGGGGCCAACGTCCTGACTTTC.

This clone appeared once. The chain employs TRBV5-4 and TRBJ2-7, with no clear D. CDR1 and CDR2 from the germline V gene are SGHNT and YYREEE (reference sequence). The CDR3 contains 13 residues. Trimming left V 0 bases short and J 4 bases short, with 8 bases between. As DNA, the CDR3 is TGTGCCAGCAGCTTGGTGGGCAGATACGAGCAGTACGTC. This codes for CASSLVGRYEQYV.

The rearrangement links TRBV2 to TRBJ2-2, with 7 bases that match TRBD1. The CDR3 is 16 residues long. The V gene's germline CDR1 is SNHLY and CDR2 FYNNEI. J was trimmed by 1 base and V by 4 bases; bases with no gene match: 6. CDR3 sequence (DNA): TGTGCCAGCAGTGTGGAGAGGACAGGGAACACCGGGGAGCTGTTTTTT. Its protein is CASSVERTGNTGELFF.

This rearrangement joins TRBV7-6 to TRBJ2-5, with D unclear. Germline-derived CDR1 and CDR2 are SGHVS and FNYEAQ. CDR3 length equals 15 residues. V shed 5 bases and J shed 0 bases, with 13 bases lying between them. Here the CDR3 reads CASSRYTTDQETQYF. The DNA for the CDR3 is TGTGCCAGCAGCCGATACACTACCGACCAAGAGACCCAGTACTTC.

V gene TRBV3-1 (or the pseudogene TRBV3-2) combines with J gene TRBJ1-6; the match to TRBD1 covers 10 bases. V lost 5 bases, J lost 6 bases, and 4 bases stayed unmatched. The CDR3 spans 15 residues. Per the germline V gene, CDR1 is LGHDT and CDR2 is YNNKEL (reference sequence). This CDR3 is CASSTRDRGNSPLHF. The CDR3 coding sequence is TGTGCCAGCAGCACCCGGGACAGGGGTAATTCACCCCTCCACTTT.

The chain combines TRBV18 with TRBJ2-5, with a tentative D call TRBD2 (6 bases). Per germline, CDR1 KGHSH and CDR2 LQKENI. The CDR3 is 15 residues long. Trimming left V 0 bases short and J 4 bases short, with 12 bases between. The CDR3 region has the DNA TGTGCCAGCTCACCACCAGGCAGGAGGGCAGAGACCCAGTACTTC. Encoded protein: CASSPPGRRAETQYF.

Only one count was recorded for this clone. The CDR3: CASSRTGLNTGELFF. The CDR3 nucleotides read TGTGCCAGCAGCCGGACAGGGCTCAACACCGGGGAGCTGTTTTTT. The rearrangement joins TRBV6-5 to TRBJ2-2, with 8 bases aligning to TRBD1. The CDR3 is made up of 15 amino acids. The junction had 5 bases not matched to a gene; V was cut back by 6 bases and J by 2 bases. CDR1 is MNHEY and CDR2 is SVGAGI in the germline V gene.

The CDR3 loop reads CASSLGDRGARGQETQYF. In DNA, the CDR3 is TGCGCCAGCAGCTTGGGGGACAGGGGGGCGAGAGGCCAAGAGACCCAGTACTTC. This chain uses TRBV5-1 with TRBJ2-5; 11 positions match TRBD1. The CDR3 loop spans 18 amino acids. The junction had 8 bases not matched to a gene; V was cut back by 0 bases and J by 1 base. Germline values: CDR1 SGHRS, CDR2 YFSETQ.

The DNA of the CDR3 is TGTGCCAGCAGCTTAGCCGTAGCGGGCCCGACCTACGAGCAGTACTTC. Residues: CASSLAVAGPTYEQYF. The chain joins TRBV7-9 to TRBJ2-7; 7 bases fit TRBD2. The V segment lost 0 bases and the J segment 2 bases; nucleotides outside the gene matches: 7. Germline CDR1 reads SEHNR; CDR2 reads FQNEAQ (reference sequence). CDR3 length: 16 residues.

The chain is built from TRBV3-1 (or the pseudogene TRBV3-2) and TRBJ1-4; 8 nucleotides agree with TRBD1. The germline V gene encodes CDR1 LGHDT and CDR2 YNNKEL (reference sequence). Unmatched junction bases numbered 13, after V lost 3 bases and J lost 7 bases. CDR3 length equals 17 residues. In DNA, the CDR3 is TGTGCCAGCAGCCATAAAAATCTGGGACAGGCGGGTGAAAAACTGTTTTTT. This encodes CASSHKNLGQAGEKLFF.

This clone was counted many times. The rearrangement links TRBV7-8 to TRBJ1-1, with D possibly being TRBD1 (6 bases). This CDR3 is 13 amino acids long. V was trimmed by 2 bases and J by 3 bases, leaving 7 bases between them. The germline V gene encodes CDR1 SGHVS and CDR2 FQNEAQ. CDR3 nucleotides: TGTGCCAGCAGCTTAACAGGGTACACTGAAGCTTTCTTT. Protein: CASSLTGYTEAFF.

The rearrangement uses TRBV18 and TRBJ1-4; D uncertain. V lost 3 bases, J lost 7 bases, and 9 bases lay in between. CDR1 KGHSH and CDR2 LQKENI come from the germline V gene. This CDR3 is 13 amino acids long. The CDR3 region has the DNA TGTGCCAGCTCACCCAGACTGAGTGAAAAACTGTTTTTT. It codes for CASSPRLSEKLFF.

The V gene is TRBV19, the J gene TRBJ2-1; TRBD1 aligns across 8 bases. CDR1 and CDR2 from the germline V gene are LNHDA and SQIVND (reference sequence). The CDR3 totals 14 residues. The V segment lost 7 bases and the J segment 4 bases; nucleotides outside the gene matches: 6. For the CDR3, the DNA is TGTGCCAGTACCAGGACAGGGTGGTACAATGAGCAGTTCTTC. Translation: CASTRTGWYNEQFF.